This T cell receptor (beta chain) was identified during a study of pediatric ulcerative colitis. The table came from immunoSEQ multiplex PCR; TCRdb's copy has only in-frame clones and leaves some out. This table has over 20,000 clones, about two thirds appearing once. One to two pinch biopsies were taken from the rectum during colonoscopy. The CDR3 length is 13 residues. Trimming shortened V by 4 bases and J by 5 bases, and 12 bases separated the two germline ends. In germline, CDR1 is SGDLS, CDR2 YYNGEE. This clonotype was sampled from a boy aged 10-17 years with severe ulcerative colitis. Sequenced sample: gut tissue. This chain connects TRBV9 to TRBJ1-1, with D perhaps TRBD1 (5 bases). The CDR3 DNA reads as TGTGCCAGCAGCTTAAGGGGACGGACTGAAGCTTTCTTT. Translating it yields CASSLRGRTEAFF.